The rows below give T cell receptor beta chains drawn from one sample of a study of blood T cell repertoires in COVID-19. Profiled with immunoSEQ multiplex PCR; TCRdb holds only in-frame clones, not every one. The sample holds roughly 250,000 clones, roughly 93% seen once. The sequenced material came from PBMCs or T cells enriched from blood (not recorded which). These receptor sequences come from a woman in her forties with acute COVID-19. CDR3s include the opening cysteine and the closing phenylalanine or tryptophan. The D gene is left open where the match is weak. Clone size is given for some rows only: seen once, a few or many times, or a class if the clone is expanded.

TRBV28	-	TRBJ2-7	11	-	TGTGCCACTTCGACAGACTACGAGCAGTACTTC	CATSTDYEQYF
TRBV4-2	TRBD2	TRBJ2-5	17	-	TGTGCCAGCAGCCAAGGTCTAGCGGGGGGGCCGGGGGAGACCCAGTACTTC	CASSQGLAGGPGETQYF
TRBV7-6	-	TRBJ1-4	15	-	TGTGCCAGCAGCTTATTGAACTCGGGGGTGGAAAAACTGTTTTTT	CASSLLNSGVEKLFF
TRBV28	-	TRBJ1-6	14	-	TGTGCCAGCAGTTTTGATCGGGAGAGGTCACCCCTCCACTTT	CASSFDRERSPLHF
TRBV11-3	TRBD2	TRBJ2-3	16	-	TGTGCCAGCAGCCCTGGACTAGCGTCGAGCACAGATACGCAGTATTTT	CASSPGLASSTDTQYF
TRBV6-5	TRBD1	TRBJ1-5	15	-	TGTGCCAGCAGCCCGGACAGGGGCAGCAATCAGCCCCAGCATTTT	CASSPDRGSNQPQHF
TRBV19	-	TRBJ2-7	13	-	TGTGCCAGTAGCAAGACAGGTACCTACGAGCAGTACTTC	CASSKTGTYEQYF
TRBV24-1	-	TRBJ2-7	14	-	TGTGCCACCAGTGACCCCGGGACTCCTCAGGAGCAGTACTTC	CATSDPGTPQEQYF
TRBV23-1	-	TRBJ2-1	17	-	TGCGCCAGCAGTCATTGGGGACACCCGAGCTCCTACAATGAGCAGTTCTTC	CASSHWGHPSSYNEQFF
TRBV14	-	TRBJ2-2	13	-	TGTGCCAGCAGCCAACAGGGCGGCGGGGAGCTGTTTTTT	CASSQQGGGELFF
TRBV11-2	TRBD2	TRBJ2-1	13	-	TGTGCCAGCAGCATCGACGCGGGAGTAGAGCAGTTCTTC	CASSIDAGVEQFF
TRBV3-1/TRBV3-2	TRBD2	TRBJ2-1	20	-	TGTGCCAGCAGCCTGGAATGGGACCGGAAGTCCTGGGGGGGGATCAATGAGCAGTTCTTC	CASSLEWDRKSWGGINEQFF
TRBV6-5	-	TRBJ1-6	15	-	TGTGCCAGCAGTTACTCGTATTACAGGGATATGTCCCTCCACTTT	CASSYSYYRDMSLHF
TRBV29-1	TRBD1	TRBJ1-2	13	-	TGCAGCGTTGCTAGGGGGCCAAACTATGGCTACACCTTC	CSVARGPNYGYTF
TRBV5-4	-	TRBJ1-2	14	-	TGTGCCAGCAGCTTGCTGGGGCCAGACTCTGGCTACACCTTC	CASSLLGPDSGYTF
TRBV29-1	TRBD2	TRBJ2-7	14	-	TGCAGCGTTGTAGGAGCGGGAGTTTCCTACGAGCAGTACTTC	CSVVGAGVSYEQYF
TRBV11-2	TRBD2	TRBJ2-3	16	once	TGTGCCAGCAGCTTAGAATTCACTAGCGGGTCAGATACGCAGTATTTT	CASSLEFTSGSDTQYF
TRBV28	-	TRBJ1-5	12	-	TGTGCCAGCAGGGAGTCCAATCAGCCCCAGCATTTT	CASRESNQPQHF
TRBV7-8	TRBD2	TRBJ2-1	15	-	TGTGCCAGCACTCACAGCGGGAGCTCCTACAATGAGCAGTTCTTC	CASTHSGSSYNEQFF
TRBV5-6	TRBD1	TRBJ1-2	12	-	TGTGCCAGCAGCTGGACAGGAAAGGGCTACACCTTC	CASSWTGKGYTF
TRBV27	-	TRBJ2-3	15	-	TGTGCCAGCAGTTTATCGAGAGAGGGGGCAGATACGCAGTATTTT	CASSLSREGADTQYF
TRBV28	TRBD1	TRBJ1-5	19	-	TGTGCCAGCAGTCCCCCGCTGGGCAGGGGGAAAGGTAGCAATCAGCCCCAGCATTTT	CASSPPLGRGKGSNQPQHF
TRBV6-6	-	TRBJ1-2	13	-	TGTGCCAGCAGCCCCCTAGGCGACTATGGCTACACCTTC	CASSPLGDYGYTF
TRBV18	-	TRBJ1-1	13	-	TGTGCCAGCTCACCACCTTCCGTCACTGAAGCTTTCTTT	CASSPPSVTEAFF
TRBV7-9	-	TRBJ1-1	12	-	TGTGCCAGCAGCTACCCAGGGGCTGAAGCTTTCTTT	CASSYPGAEAFF
TRBV7-9	-	TRBJ2-2	14	-	TGTGCCAGCAGCTTAGTAACGGGAACCGGGGAGCTGTTTTTT	CASSLVTGTGELFF
TRBV7-9	-	TRBJ2-5	12	-	TGTGCCAGCAGCCAGGAAGTGGAGACCCAGTACTTC	CASSQEVETQYF
TRBV5-6	TRBD2	TRBJ2-1	15	-	TGTGCCAGCAGCCCCGGGACTAGCAGTACTAATGAGCAGTTCTTC	CASSPGTSSTNEQFF
TRBV6-5	TRBD1	TRBJ2-7	15	-	TGTGCCAGCAGTTGGACAGGGGAAAGGTCCTACGAGCAGTACTTC	CASSWTGERSYEQYF
TRBV28	TRBD2	TRBJ2-2	18	-	TGTGCCAGCAGTTTCGGACTAGCGGTGTCTACGAACACCGGGGAGCTGTTTTTT	CASSFGLAVSTNTGELFF
TRBV7-3	-	TRBJ2-5	14	few	TGTGCCAGCAGCTTAGTCGCAGGGGTAGAGACCCAGTACTTC	CASSLVAGVETQYF
TRBV27	TRBD1	TRBJ1-1	14	-	TGTGCCAGCAGTTTCAGGGGGACGGACACTGAAGCTTTCTTT	CASSFRGTDTEAFF
TRBV10-1	TRBD2	TRBJ2-1	13	-	TGCGCCAGCACTAGACTAGCGGGACGGAGGCAGTTCTTC	CASTRLAGRRQFF
TRBV6-1	-	TRBJ2-3	14	-	TGTGCCAGCAGTGAATTAGCAGGGGCAGATACGCAGTATTTT	CASSELAGADTQYF
TRBV29-1	-	TRBJ1-4	13	-	TGCAGCGCGGGGGCCGGGGTTAATGAAAAACTGTTTTTT	CSAGAGVNEKLFF
TRBV27	TRBD1	TRBJ1-2	15	few	TGTGCCAGCAGTACCTCCGGGACAGGGAACTATGGCTACACCTTC	CASSTSGTGNYGYTF
TRBV3-1/TRBV3-2	-	TRBJ1-2	14	-	TGTGCCAGCAGCCAAGGACAGTGGGGCTATGGCTACACCTTC	CASSQGQWGYGYTF
TRBV7-8	-	TRBJ2-3	15	once	TGTGCCAGCAGCTTAGGGCTAGACCGCACAGATACGCAGTATTTT	CASSLGLDRTDTQYF
TRBV5-5	-	TRBJ1-2	16	-	TGTGCCAGCAGCTGGGGGCTCGTCACCTTTTCTAGTGGCTACACCTTC	CASSWGLVTFSSGYTF
TRBV3-1/TRBV3-2	TRBD2	TRBJ2-3	16	once	TGTGCCAGCAGCCTTCGGACGGGACTAGCTGTCTATACGCAATATTTT	CASSLRTGLAVYTQYF
TRBV7-9	TRBD1	TRBJ1-5	15	-	TGTGCCAGCAGCTTAGGGACAGGGGGGAATCAGCCCCAGCATTTT	CASSLGTGGNQPQHF
TRBV7-9	-	TRBJ1-2	15	-	TGTGCCAGCAGCTTCCTGCCGGGGGAAGTATACGGCTACACCTTC	CASSFLPGEVYGYTF
TRBV7-8	-	TRBJ1-1	14	-	TGTGCCAGCAGCTTAGGAGGGGGGAACACTGAAGCTTTCTTT	CASSLGGGNTEAFF
TRBV7-9	-	TRBJ1-1	16	-	TGTGCCAGCATGTACTCTCGGGTAGGCTTGAACACTGAAGCTTTCTTT	CASMYSRVGLNTEAFF
TRBV18	TRBD1	TRBJ2-7	14	-	TGTGCCAGCTCACCACCGGGGACAGGGACGGTGCAGTACTTC	CASSPPGTGTVQYF
TRBV10-3	TRBD1	TRBJ1-2	13	-	TGTGCCATCACCGAGACAGGGTCGAGTGGCTACACCTTC	CAITETGSSGYTF